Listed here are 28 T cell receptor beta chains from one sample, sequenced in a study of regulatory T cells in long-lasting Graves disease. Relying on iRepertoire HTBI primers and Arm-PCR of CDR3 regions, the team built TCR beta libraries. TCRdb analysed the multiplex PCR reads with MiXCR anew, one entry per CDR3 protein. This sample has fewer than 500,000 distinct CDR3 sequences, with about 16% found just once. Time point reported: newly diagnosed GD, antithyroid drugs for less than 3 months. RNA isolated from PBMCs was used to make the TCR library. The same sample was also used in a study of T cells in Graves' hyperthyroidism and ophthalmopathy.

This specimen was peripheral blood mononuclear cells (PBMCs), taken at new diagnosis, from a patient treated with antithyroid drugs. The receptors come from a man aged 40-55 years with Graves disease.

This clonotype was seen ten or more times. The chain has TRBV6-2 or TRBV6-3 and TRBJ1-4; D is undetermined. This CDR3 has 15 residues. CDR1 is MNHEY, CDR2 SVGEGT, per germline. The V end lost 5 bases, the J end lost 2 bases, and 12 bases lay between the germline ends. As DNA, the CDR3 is TGTGCCAGCAGTGAAGCTGGGAAGACTAATGAAAAACTGTTTTTT. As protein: CASSEAGKTNEKLFF.

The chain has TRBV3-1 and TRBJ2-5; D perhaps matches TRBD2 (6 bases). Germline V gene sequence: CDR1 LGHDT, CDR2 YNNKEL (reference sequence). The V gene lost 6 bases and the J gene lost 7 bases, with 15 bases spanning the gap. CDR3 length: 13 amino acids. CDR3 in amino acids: CASSVMGGGTQYF. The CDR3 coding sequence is TGTGCCAGCAGTGTCATGGGAGGAGGGACCCAGTACTTC.

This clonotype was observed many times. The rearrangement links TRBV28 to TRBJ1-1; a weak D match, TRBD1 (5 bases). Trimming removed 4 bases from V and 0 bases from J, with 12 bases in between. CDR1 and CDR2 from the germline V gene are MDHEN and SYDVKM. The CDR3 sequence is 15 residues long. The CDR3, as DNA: TGTGCCAGCAGTTCCCCCAGAGGGGTGAACACTGAAGCTTTCTTT. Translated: CASSSPRGVNTEAFF.

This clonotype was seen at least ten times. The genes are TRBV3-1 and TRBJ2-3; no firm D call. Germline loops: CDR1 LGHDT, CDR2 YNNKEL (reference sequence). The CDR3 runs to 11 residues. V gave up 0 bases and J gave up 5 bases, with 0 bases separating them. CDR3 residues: CASSQEDTQYF. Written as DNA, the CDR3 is TGTGCCAGCAGCCAAGAAGATACGCAGTATTTT.

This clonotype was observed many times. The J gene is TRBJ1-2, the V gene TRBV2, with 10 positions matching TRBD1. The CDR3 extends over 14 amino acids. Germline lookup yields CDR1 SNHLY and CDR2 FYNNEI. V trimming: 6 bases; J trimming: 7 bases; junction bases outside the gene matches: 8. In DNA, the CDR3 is TGTGCCAGCAGGGACAGGGGGAGTTCGCGTGGCTACACCTTC. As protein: CASRDRGSSRGYTF.

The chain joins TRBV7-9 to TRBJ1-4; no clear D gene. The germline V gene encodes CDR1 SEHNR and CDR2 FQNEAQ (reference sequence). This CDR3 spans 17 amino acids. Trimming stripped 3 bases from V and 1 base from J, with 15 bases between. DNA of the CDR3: TGTGCCAGCAGCTTTAGGCCAGGTGCCCGAACTAATGAAAAACTGTTTTTT. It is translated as CASSFRPGARTNEKLFF.

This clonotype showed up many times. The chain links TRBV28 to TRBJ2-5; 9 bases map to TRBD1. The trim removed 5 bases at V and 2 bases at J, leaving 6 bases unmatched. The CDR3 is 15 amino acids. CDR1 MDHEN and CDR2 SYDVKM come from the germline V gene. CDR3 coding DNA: TGTGCCAGCAGTCAGGGGACAGGGCCTCAAGAGACCCAGTACTTC. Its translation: CASSQGTGPQETQYF.

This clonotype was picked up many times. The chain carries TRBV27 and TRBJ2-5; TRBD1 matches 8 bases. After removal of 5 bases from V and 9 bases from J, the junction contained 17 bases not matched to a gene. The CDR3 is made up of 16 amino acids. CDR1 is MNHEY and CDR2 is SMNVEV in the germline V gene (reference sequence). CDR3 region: CASSQNLPGDRYPQYF. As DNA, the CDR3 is TGTGCCAGCAGTCAAAACCTTCCTGGGGACAGGTATCCCCAGTACTTC.

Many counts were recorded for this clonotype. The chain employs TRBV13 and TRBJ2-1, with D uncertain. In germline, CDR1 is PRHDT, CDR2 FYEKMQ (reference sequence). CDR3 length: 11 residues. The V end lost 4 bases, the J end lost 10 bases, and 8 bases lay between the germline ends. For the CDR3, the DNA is TGTGCCAGCAGCTCCGTACGGGAGCAGTTCTTC. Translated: CASSSVREQFF.

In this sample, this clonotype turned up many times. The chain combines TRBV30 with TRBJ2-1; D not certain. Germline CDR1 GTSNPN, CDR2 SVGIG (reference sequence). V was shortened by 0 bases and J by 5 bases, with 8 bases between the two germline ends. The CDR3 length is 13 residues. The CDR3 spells CAWSVLGNNEQFF. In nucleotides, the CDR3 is TGTGCCTGGAGTGTTCTAGGGAACAATGAGCAGTTCTTC.

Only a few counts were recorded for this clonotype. CDR3 nucleotides: TGCAGCTTTTTGGGGGGGCAAGAGACCCAGTACTTC. This codes for CSFLGGQETQYF. This sequence joins TRBV29-1 and TRBJ2-5, with TRBD2 matching 7 bases. Germline V gives CDR1 SQVTM, CDR2 ANQGSEA. Germline trimming cut 8 bases from V and 2 bases from J; bases unmatched to any gene: 5. This CDR3 region has 12 residues.

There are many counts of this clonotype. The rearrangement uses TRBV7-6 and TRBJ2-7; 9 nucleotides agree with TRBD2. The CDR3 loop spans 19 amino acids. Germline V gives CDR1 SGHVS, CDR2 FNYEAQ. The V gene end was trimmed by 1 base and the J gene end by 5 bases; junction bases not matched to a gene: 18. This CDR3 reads CASSLEVGTFRTSDHEQYF. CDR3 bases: TGTGCCAGCAGCTTAGAGGTTGGTACTTTTCGGACTAGCGACCACGAGCAGTACTTC. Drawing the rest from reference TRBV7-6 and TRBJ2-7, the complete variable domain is GAGVSQSPRYKVTKRGQDVALRCDPISGHVSLYWYRQALGQGPEFLTYFNYEAQQDKSGLPNDRFSAERPEGSISTLTIQRTEQRDSAMYRCASSLEVGTFRTSDHEQYFGPGTRLTVT.

CDR3 sequence: CASSLVVGSEQYF. CDR3 nucleotides: TGTGCCAGCAGCTTAGTTGTAGGTAGCGAGCAGTACTTC. The chain joins TRBV7-9 to TRBJ2-7; D is uncertain. Germline V gives CDR1 SEHNR, CDR2 FQNEAQ (reference sequence). Trimming took off 1 base at V and 6 bases at J, with 10 bases between the two ends. CDR3 length equals 13 residues. Filled out from reference TRBV7-9 and TRBJ2-7, the complete variable domain reads DTGVSQNPRHKITKRGQNVTFRCDPISEHNRLYWYRQTLGQGPEFLTYFQNEAQLEKSRLLSDRFSAERPKGSFSTLEIQRTEQGDSAMYLCASSLVVGSEQYFGPGTRLTVT.

The CDR3 reads CSARGFGGDSGELFF. CDR3 bases: TGCAGTGCTAGGGGCTTTGGGGGGGATTCCGGGGAGCTGTTTTTT. The chain couples TRBV20-1 to TRBJ2-2; 7 bases match TRBD2. This CDR3 has 15 residues. V lost 3 bases, J lost 6 bases, and 10 bases stayed unmatched. Germline CDR1 is DFQATT and CDR2 is SNEGSKA (reference sequence).

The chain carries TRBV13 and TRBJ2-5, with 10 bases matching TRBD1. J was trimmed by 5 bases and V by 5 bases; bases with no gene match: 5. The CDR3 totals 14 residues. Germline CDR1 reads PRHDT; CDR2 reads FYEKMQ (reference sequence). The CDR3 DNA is TGTGCCAGCAGCGACAGGGGGCTTGGGGAGACCCAGTACTTC. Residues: CASSDRGLGETQYF.

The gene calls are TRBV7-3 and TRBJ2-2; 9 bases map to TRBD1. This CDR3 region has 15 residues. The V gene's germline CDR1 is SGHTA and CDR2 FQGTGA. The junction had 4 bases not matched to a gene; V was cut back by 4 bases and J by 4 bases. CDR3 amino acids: CASSSWTGATGELFF. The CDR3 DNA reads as TGTGCCAGCAGCTCTTGGACAGGGGCCACCGGGGAGCTGTTTTTT.

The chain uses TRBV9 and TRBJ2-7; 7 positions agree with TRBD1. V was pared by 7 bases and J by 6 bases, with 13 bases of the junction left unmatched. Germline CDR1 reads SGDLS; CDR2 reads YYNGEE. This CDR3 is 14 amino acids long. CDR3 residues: CASGPTGTVPEQYF. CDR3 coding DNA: TGTGCCAGCGGACCTACCGGGACAGTACCCGAGCAGTACTTC.

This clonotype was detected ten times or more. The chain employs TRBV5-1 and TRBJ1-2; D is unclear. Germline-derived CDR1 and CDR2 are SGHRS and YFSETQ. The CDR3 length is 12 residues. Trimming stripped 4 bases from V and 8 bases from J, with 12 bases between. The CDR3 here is CASSRPNDGYTF. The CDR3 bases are TGCGCCAGCAGCCGCCCAAATGACGGCTACACCTTC.

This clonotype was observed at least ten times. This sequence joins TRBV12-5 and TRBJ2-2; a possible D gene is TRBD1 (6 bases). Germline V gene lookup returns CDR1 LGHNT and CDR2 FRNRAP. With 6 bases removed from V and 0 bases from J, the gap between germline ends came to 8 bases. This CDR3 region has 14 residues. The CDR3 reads CASGRQANTGELFF. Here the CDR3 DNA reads TGTGCTAGTGGCAGACAGGCGAACACCGGGGAGCTGTTTTTT.

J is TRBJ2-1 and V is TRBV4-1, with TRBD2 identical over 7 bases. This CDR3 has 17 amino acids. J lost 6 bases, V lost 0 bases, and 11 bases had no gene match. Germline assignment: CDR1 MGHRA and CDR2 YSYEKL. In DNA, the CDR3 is TGCGCCAGCAGCCAAGAGCGGCTCGCGGGAGTGAGCAATGAGCAGTTCTTC. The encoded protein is CASSQERLAGVSNEQFF.

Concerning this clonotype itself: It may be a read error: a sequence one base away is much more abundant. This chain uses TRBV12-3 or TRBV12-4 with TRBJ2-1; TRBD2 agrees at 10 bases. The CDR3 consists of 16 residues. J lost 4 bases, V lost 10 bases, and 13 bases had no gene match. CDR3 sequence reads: CANSPIGTSVYNEQFF. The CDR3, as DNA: TGTGCCAACAGCCCCATCGGGACTAGCGTATACAATGAGCAGTTCTTC.

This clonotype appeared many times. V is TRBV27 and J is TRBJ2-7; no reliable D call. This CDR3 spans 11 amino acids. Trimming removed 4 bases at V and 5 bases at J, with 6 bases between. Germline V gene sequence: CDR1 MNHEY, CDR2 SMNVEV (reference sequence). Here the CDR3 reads CASSYFDEQYF. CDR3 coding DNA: TGTGCCAGCAGTTACTTCGACGAGCAGTACTTC.

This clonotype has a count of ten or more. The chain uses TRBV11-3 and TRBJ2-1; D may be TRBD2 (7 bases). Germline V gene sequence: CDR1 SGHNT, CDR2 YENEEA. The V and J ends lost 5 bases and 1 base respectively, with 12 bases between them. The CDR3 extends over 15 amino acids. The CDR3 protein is CASSKGGLSYNEQFF. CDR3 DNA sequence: TGTGCCAGCAGCAAGGGGGGGCTTTCCTACAATGAGCAGTTCTTC.

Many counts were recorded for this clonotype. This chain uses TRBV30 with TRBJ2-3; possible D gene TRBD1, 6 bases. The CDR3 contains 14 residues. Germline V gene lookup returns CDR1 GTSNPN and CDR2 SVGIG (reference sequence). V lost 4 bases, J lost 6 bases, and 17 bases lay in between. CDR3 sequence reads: CAWTRTGPDDTQYF. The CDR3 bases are TGTGCCTGGACGAGAACAGGGCCGGATGATACGCAGTATTTT.

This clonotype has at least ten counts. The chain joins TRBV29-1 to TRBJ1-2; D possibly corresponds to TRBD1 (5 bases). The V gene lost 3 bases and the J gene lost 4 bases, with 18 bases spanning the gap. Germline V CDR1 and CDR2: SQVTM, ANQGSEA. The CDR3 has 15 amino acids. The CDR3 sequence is CSVDLLGDLGYGYTF. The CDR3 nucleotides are TGCAGCGTTGACCTACTAGGGGACTTGGGCTATGGCTACACCTTC.

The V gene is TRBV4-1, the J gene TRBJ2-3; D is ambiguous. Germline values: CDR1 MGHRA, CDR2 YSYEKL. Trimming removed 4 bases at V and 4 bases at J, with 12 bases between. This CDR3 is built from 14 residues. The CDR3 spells CASSPRALADTQYF. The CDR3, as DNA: TGCGCCAGCAGCCCACGGGCGCTCGCAGATACGCAGTATTTT.

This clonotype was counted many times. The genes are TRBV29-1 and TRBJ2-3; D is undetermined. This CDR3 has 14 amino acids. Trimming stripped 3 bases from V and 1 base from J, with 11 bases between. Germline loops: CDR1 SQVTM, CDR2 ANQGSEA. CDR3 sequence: CSVDGQERTDTQYF. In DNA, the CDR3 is TGCAGCGTTGATGGCCAGGAACGCACAGATACGCAGTATTTT.

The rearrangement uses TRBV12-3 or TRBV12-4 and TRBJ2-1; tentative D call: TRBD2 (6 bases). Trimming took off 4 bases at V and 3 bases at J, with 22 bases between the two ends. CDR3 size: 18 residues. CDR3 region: CASSWRGVLGSFYNEQFF. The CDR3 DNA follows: TGTGCCAGCAGTTGGCGGGGTGTTTTAGGTTCCTTCTACAATGAGCAGTTCTTC.